Each of the 17 T cell receptor beta chains below was sequenced from the same sample in a study of cytomegalovirus exposure and HLA in healthy donors. The PCR had 60 Vbeta and 13 Jbeta primers. Repertoires were generated with immunoSEQ multiplex PCR, while TCRdb's copy carries only in-frame clones and drops some. This sample's table has under 200,000 clones. The sequencing input was PBMCs. These receptors originate from a man in his thirties or forties in good health and CMV-seronegative.

The chain employs TRBV7-2 and TRBJ2-5; a weak D match, TRBD2 (6 bases). The DNA end is more similar to TRBJ2-7, so the J call may be wrong. Germline CDR1 SGHTA, CDR2 FQGNSA. The CDR3 spans 15 residues. The CDR3 region has the DNA TGTGCCAGCAGCTTAGCGGGGGGTCTCTCCTACGAGCAGTACTTC. Translated: CASSLAGGLSYEQYF.

This chain connects TRBV6-1 to TRBJ2-4; possible D gene TRBD1, 5 bases. Germline V gene data show CDR1 as MNHNS and CDR2 as SASEGT. The CDR3 runs to 14 residues. Trimming stripped 6 bases from V and 6 bases from J, with 15 bases between. The CDR3 sequence is CASSDADSSNIQYF. The CDR3 nucleotides are TGTGCCAGCAGCGACGCAGACAGCTCAAACATTCAGTACTTC.

This chain connects TRBV6-5 to TRBJ2-7, with TRBD2 matching 10 bases. Germline V gene sequence: CDR1 MNHEY, CDR2 SVGAGI. The junction had 4 bases not matched to a gene; V was cut back by 5 bases and J by 0 bases. This CDR3 spans 15 amino acids. The CDR3 DNA follows: TGTGCCAGCAGTCTTACTAGCGGGATCTCCTACGAGCAGTACTTC. Protein: CASSLTSGISYEQYF.

The chain uses TRBV5-1 and TRBJ1-4, with 11 nucleotides matching TRBD1. Germline V gene lookup returns CDR1 SGHRS and CDR2 YFSETQ. The CDR3 contains 14 residues. V dropped 2 bases and J dropped 8; count of bases not matched to a gene: 2. As DNA, the CDR3 is TGCGCCAGCAGCTTCGGGACAGGGGGGGAAAAACTGTTTTTT. Protein product: CASSFGTGGEKLFF.

The chain uses TRBV5-6 and TRBJ2-5; possibly TRBD2 for D (5 bases). The CDR3 spans 13 residues. Deletions cut 5 bases from V and 5 bases from J, with 13 bases between. Germline assignment: CDR1 SGHDT and CDR2 YYEEEE. This CDR3 reads CASRLLGVETQYF. In nucleotides, the CDR3 is TGTGCCAGCAGACTACTAGGTGTCGAGACCCAGTACTTC.

The chain combines TRBV4-1 with TRBJ2-3; TRBD2 aligns across 8 bases. After removal of 0 bases from V and 2 bases from J, the junction contained 4 bases not matched to a gene. The CDR3 contains 16 residues. The germline CDR1 and CDR2 sequences are MGHRA and YSYEKL. CDR3 in DNA: TGCGCCAGCAGCCAAGAGGGCGGGAGGAACACAGATACGCAGTATTTT. This codes for CASSQEGGRNTDTQYF.

The chain links TRBV7-8 to TRBJ1-5; 9 bases line up with TRBD1. CDR1 and CDR2 (germline): SGHVS, FQNEAQ. There are 15 residues in the CDR3. V dropped 1 base and J dropped 7; count of bases not matched to a gene: 5. CDR3 sequence (DNA): TGTGCCAGCAGCTTAGGGGGGACAGGGTACCAGCCCCAGCATTTT. Translating gives CASSLGGTGYQPQHF.

The CDR3 DNA sequence: TGCGCCAGCAGCTTGGCCGAGACAGGGGGGTACTACGAGCAGTACTTC. This translates into CASSLAETGGYYEQYF. The gene calls are TRBV5-1 and TRBJ2-7; 9 nucleotides agree with TRBD1. Per the germline V gene, CDR1 is SGHRS and CDR2 is YFSETQ. Losses at the gene ends were 0 bases for V and 3 bases for J; bases not matched to a gene: 7. The CDR3 spans 16 residues.

The chain uses TRBV5-4 and TRBJ2-7; TRBD1 is a possible D gene (6 bases). CDR3 length: 16 residues. V gave up 4 bases and J gave up 2 bases, with 19 bases separating them. Germline V gene sequence: CDR1 SGHNT, CDR2 YYREEE (reference sequence). The CDR3 sequence: CASSPRGQGSAYEQYF. The CDR3 coding sequence is TGTGCCAGCAGCCCTCGGGGCCAGGGGTCCGCCTACGAGCAGTACTTC.

The gene calls are TRBV18 and TRBJ1-3; 7 bases fit TRBD1. The CDR3 covers 16 residues. V dropped 5 bases and J dropped 0; count of bases not matched to a gene: 7. Germline CDR1 KGHSH, CDR2 LQKENI. CDR3 DNA: TGTGCCAGCTCATCGGGACAGCCTACCTCTGGAAACACCATATATTTT. It is translated as CASSSGQPTSGNTIYF.

The V gene is TRBV27, the J gene TRBJ1-4; D possibly corresponds to TRBD1 (6 bases). There are 14 residues in the CDR3. From germline, CDR1 is MNHEY and CDR2 SMNVEV (reference sequence). Trimming stripped 5 bases from V and 6 bases from J, with 13 bases between. CDR3 DNA: TGTGCCAGCAGTCTGAACAGGGCGGATGAAAAACTGTTTTTT. Translated, it gives CASSLNRADEKLFF.

The chain combines TRBV4-2 with TRBJ1-3, with TRBD1 identical over 9 bases. The germline gives CDR1 LGHNA, CDR2 YNFKEQ. CDR3 length: 17 amino acids. Losses at the gene ends were 0 bases for V and 5 bases for J; bases not matched to a gene: 8. This CDR3 is CASSQEKTGGYRNTIYF. CDR3 bases: TGTGCCAGCAGCCAAGAAAAGACAGGGGGTTATAGAAACACCATATATTTT.

The CDR3 loop is CASSGRLAGGYNEQFF. CDR3 in DNA: TGTGCCAGCAGCGGACGACTAGCGGGGGGGTACAATGAGCAGTTCTTC. The chain employs TRBV7-2 and TRBJ2-1, with 14 bases identical to TRBD2. The V segment lost 5 bases and the J segment 4 bases; nucleotides outside the gene matches: 4. CDR1 and CDR2 from the germline V gene are SGHTA and FQGNSA. This CDR3 comprises 16 residues.

The chain has TRBV4-1 and TRBJ2-2, with 7 bases aligning to TRBD1. There are 16 residues in the CDR3. CDR1 and CDR2 (germline): MGHRA, YSYEKL. Trimming at V came to 0 bases and at J to 3 bases, leaving 4 bases not matched to a gene. CDR3 sequence: CASSQDFQGDTGELFF. The CDR3 DNA is TGCGCCAGCAGCCAAGATTTCCAGGGGGACACCGGGGAGCTGTTTTTT.

As DNA, the CDR3 is TGCGCCAGCAGCTTGGGAACAGGGGGCGTCGAGACCCAGTACTTC. Translating it yields CASSLGTGGVETQYF. This rearrangement joins TRBV5-1 to TRBJ2-5, with TRBD1 matching 9 bases. Germline CDR1 reads SGHRS; CDR2 reads YFSETQ. CDR3 length equals 15 residues. Trimming at V came to 0 bases and at J to 5 bases, leaving 5 bases not matched to a gene. Variable domain in full (rest from reference TRBV5-1 and TRBJ2-5): KAGVTQTPRYLIKTRGQQVTLSCSPISGHRSVSWYQQTPGQGLQFLFEYFSETQRNKGNFPGRFSGRQFSNSRSEMNVSTLELGDSALYLCASSLGTGGVETQYFGPGTRLLVL.

This chain links TRBV5-4 with TRBJ1-2; 9 bases line up with TRBD1. V trimming: 3 bases; J trimming: 7 bases; junction bases outside the gene matches: 4. The CDR3 has 13 amino acids. Germline loops: CDR1 SGHNT, CDR2 YYREEE (reference sequence). CDR3 loop: CASSSTTGGGYTF. The CDR3 DNA follows: TGTGCCAGCAGCTCGACGACAGGGGGTGGCTACACCTTC. Supplemented by reference TRBV5-4 and TRBJ1-2, the full variable domain reads ETGVTQSPTHLIKTRGQQVTLRCSSQSGHNTVSWYQQALGQGPQFIFQYYREEENGRGNFPPRFSGLQFPNYSSELNVNALELDDSALYLCASSSTTGGGYTFGSGTRLTVV.

V and J are TRBV9 and TRBJ2-1, with 7 bases matching TRBD1. The CDR3 has 15 residues. Unmatched junction bases numbered 4, after V lost 3 bases and J lost 1 base. CDR1 and CDR2 (germline): SGDLS, YYNGEE. The CDR3 region is CASSALRGSYNEQFF. CDR3 coding DNA: TGTGCCAGCAGCGCGCTCAGGGGGTCCTACAATGAGCAGTTCTTC.